One and the same sample provided the 30 T cell receptor beta chains below, sequenced in a study of blood T cell repertoires in COVID-19. Sequencing used immunoSEQ multiplex PCR; TCRdb keeps in-frame clones, though not all of them. The table lists 180,000 or so clones, about 82% of them singletons, with over 7% in the top ten. The sample taken for sequencing was PBMCs or T cells enriched from blood (not recorded which). These receptors were obtained from a woman in her thirties who had recovered from COVID-19.

V gene TRBV21-1 combines with J gene TRBJ1-4. TRBV21-1 is a documented pseudogene. There are 14 residues in the CDR3. The CDR3 DNA sequence: TGTGCCAGCAGCAAGAATCGGGAGGGTGAAAAACTGTTTTTT. Translation gives CASSKNREGEKLFF.

The CDR3 DNA follows: TGTGCCAGCAATGGAGGGAGTGCAACTAATGAAAAACTGTTTTTT. It yields the protein CASNGGSATNEKLFF. The chain uses TRBV11-2 and TRBJ1-4; D remains unclear. Per germline, CDR1 SGHAT and CDR2 FQNNGV. Trimming cost V 7 bases and J 0 bases, with 12 bases left between them. The CDR3 contains 15 residues.

This chain joins TRBV28 and TRBJ2-7, with 10 bases identical to TRBD2. The CDR3 totals 13 residues. Losses at the gene ends were 7 bases for V and 5 bases for J; bases not matched to a gene: 5. CDR1 MDHEN and CDR2 SYDVKM come from the germline V gene. In nucleotides, the CDR3 is TGTGCCAGCAAGCGGGGGGGGCGTGACGAGCAGTACTTC. Protein sequence: CASKRGGRDEQYF.

V gene TRBV3-1 (or the pseudogene TRBV3-2) combines with J gene TRBJ2-7; TRBD2 agrees at 8 bases. J gave up 3 bases and V 5 bases, and 6 bases lay outside the gene matches. Germline V gene sequence: CDR1 LGHDT, CDR2 YNNKEL (reference sequence). The CDR3 spans 14 residues. CDR3 sequence: CASSFSGTFYEQYF. CDR3 DNA: TGTGCCAGCAGCTTTAGCGGGACTTTCTACGAGCAGTACTTC.

This clone occurred once. The chain is built from TRBV9 and TRBJ2-1; 10 nucleotides agree with TRBD1. Germline V gives CDR1 SGDLS, CDR2 YYNGEE. Trimming removed 0 bases from V and 6 bases from J; junction bases left unmatched: 3. The CDR3 sequence is 15 residues long. This CDR3 reads CASSVGGQGSNEQFF. The DNA for the CDR3 is TGTGCCAGCAGCGTAGGGGGACAGGGGAGCAATGAGCAGTTCTTC.

This CDR3 reads CASSFRSGGFYGYTF. DNA of the CDR3: TGTGCCAGCAGTTTTCGATCAGGGGGCTTCTATGGCTACACCTTC. This rearrangement joins TRBV9 to TRBJ1-2; TRBD1 matches at 8 bases. The CDR3 is 15 amino acids. In germline, CDR1 is SGDLS, CDR2 YYNGEE. V lost 5 bases, J lost 4 bases, and 10 bases stayed unmatched.

The gene calls are TRBV9 and TRBJ1-2; D not certain. Germline V gives CDR1 SGDLS, CDR2 YYNGEE. The ends were cut back, 0 bases at V and 8 bases at J, with 17 bases in the middle. The CDR3 is made up of 15 amino acids. In nucleotides, the CDR3 is TGTGCCAGCAGCGTAGAGGCCAGTGGTTTCGGGGGCTACACCTTC. Its translation is CASSVEASGFGGYTF. Full variable domain (missing parts from reference TRBV9 and TRBJ1-2): DSGVTQTPKHLITATGQRVTLRCSPRSGDLSVYWYQQSLDQGLQFLIQYYNGEERAKGNILERFSAQQFPDLHSELNLSSLELGDSALYFCASSVEASGFGGYTFGSGTRLTVV.

This chain connects TRBV6-1 to TRBJ1-3; D gene ambiguous. This CDR3 contains 14 residues. The germline gives CDR1 MNHNS, CDR2 SASEGT. V was trimmed by 3 bases and J by 0 bases, leaving 6 bases between them. The CDR3 reads CASSEVSSGNTIYF. CDR3 in DNA: TGTGCCAGCAGTGAGGTCAGCTCTGGAAACACCATATATTTT.

A few counts support this clone. This chain's CDR3 is CASSFLRDYGYTF. CDR3 nucleotide sequence: TGTGCCAGCAGTTTCCTGAGGGACTATGGCTACACCTTC. The chain uses TRBV12-3 or TRBV12-4 and TRBJ1-2, with D unclear. The V end was cut by 3 bases, the J end by 3 bases, with 8 bases between. The CDR3 sequence is 13 residues long.

V usage is TRBV7-6 and J usage is TRBJ2-1, with D unresolved. V lost 5 bases and J lost 4, with 12 bases in between. CDR1 and CDR2 (germline): SGHVS, FNYEAQ. CDR3 length: 14 amino acids. CDR3 in DNA: TGTGCCAGCAGCCCCGCGCCCTCTTACAATGAGCAGTTCTTC. Protein sequence: CASSPAPSYNEQFF. The entire variable domain, with the rest obtained from reference TRBV7-6 and TRBJ2-1, is as follows: GAGVSQSPRYKVTKRGQDVALRCDPISGHVSLYWYRQALGQGPEFLTYFNYEAQQDKSGLPNDRFSAERPEGSISTLTIQRTEQRDSAMYRCASSPAPSYNEQFFGPGTRLTVL.

The chain is built from TRBV10-3 and TRBJ1-3; D is unresolved. The CDR3 length is 15 residues. Germline V gene sequence: CDR1 ENHRY, CDR2 SYGVKD. Trimming stripped 2 bases from V and 1 base from J, with 9 bases between. As DNA, the CDR3 is TGTGCCATCAGTGAGCCCGGCAGGTCTGGAAACACCATATATTTT. It yields the protein CAISEPGRSGNTIYF.

The rearrangement links TRBV19 to TRBJ2-2; 14 bases agree with TRBD2. The CDR3 has 16 residues. Trimming cost V 6 bases and J 6 bases; bases outside gene matches: 6. Germline V gene data show CDR1 as LNHDA and CDR2 as SQIVND (reference sequence). The CDR3 loop is CASRRLAGGPAGELFF. DNA of the CDR3: TGTGCCAGTAGAAGACTAGCGGGAGGGCCAGCCGGGGAGCTGTTTTTT. The full variable domain, with the rest looked up from reference TRBV19 and TRBJ2-2, is DGGITQSPKYLFRKEGQNVTLSCEQNLNHDAMYWYRQDPGQGLRLIYYSQIVNDFQKGDIAEGYSVSREKKESFPLTVTSAQKNPTAFYLCASRRLAGGPAGELFFGEGSRLTVL.

The chain is built from TRBV7-2 and TRBJ2-5, with TRBD2 identical over 13 bases. V trimming: 3 bases; J trimming: 3 bases; junction bases outside the gene matches: 4. Germline values: CDR1 SGHTA, CDR2 FQGNSA. CDR3 length: 16 amino acids. The CDR3 DNA sequence: TGTGCCAGCAGCTTGGGACTAGCGGGATCGGAAGAGACCCAGTACTTC. Its translation is CASSLGLAGSEETQYF. Complete variable domain (other parts from reference TRBV7-2 and TRBJ2-5): GAGVSQSPSNKVTEKGKDVELRCDPISGHTALYWYRQSLGQGLEFLIYFQGNSAPDKSGLPSDRFSAERTGGSVSTLTIQRTQQEDSAVYLCASSLGLAGSEETQYFGPGTRLLVL.

The rearrangement links TRBV28 to TRBJ2-7; 8 bases match TRBD2. Germline CDR1 and CDR2: MDHEN and SYDVKM. This CDR3 contains 13 residues. V shed 2 bases and J 4 bases; nucleotides not matched to a gene: 1. CDR3 nucleotide sequence: TGTGCCAGCAGTTTACAGCGGGAGTACGAGCAGTACTTC. Translation: CASSLQREYEQYF.

J is TRBJ2-5 and V is TRBV6-5; D might be TRBD1 (7 bases). Trimming removed 6 bases from V and 2 bases from J, with 16 bases in between. CDR3 size: 15 residues. Germline V gene lookup returns CDR1 MNHEY and CDR2 SVGAGI. The CDR3 DNA is TGTGCCAGCAGCCCAACCCAGGGGGGACAAGAGACCCAGTACTTC. Protein product: CASSPTQGGQETQYF.

The chain has TRBV15 and TRBJ2-1; 14 nucleotides agree with TRBD2. V was pared by 6 bases and J by 8 bases, with 9 bases of the junction left unmatched. The CDR3 totals 16 residues. Germline V gene data show CDR1 as LNHNV and CDR2 as YYDKDF (reference sequence). The CDR3 DNA reads TGTGCCACCAGTACGAGGACGGGACTAGCGGGAGATGAGCAGTTCTTC. It translates to CATSTRTGLAGDEQFF.

This clone occurred a few times. The V call is TRBV27, the J call TRBJ2-7; TRBD2 aligns across 10 bases. V was pared by 8 bases and J by 2 bases, with 6 bases of the junction left unmatched. CDR3 length: 14 amino acids. Per the germline V gene, CDR1 is MNHEY and CDR2 is SMNVEV (reference sequence). The CDR3, as DNA: TGTGCCAGCTGGGCTAGCGGGAGAACCTACGAGCAGTACTTC. Encoded protein: CASWASGRTYEQYF.

The V and J genes are TRBV18 and TRBJ2-5; unclear D gene. Germline V gene lookup returns CDR1 KGHSH and CDR2 LQKENI. CDR3 size: 13 residues. The V end lost 1 base, the J end lost 1 base, and 4 bases lay between the germline ends. The CDR3 sequence is CASSPRLQETQYF. CDR3 sequence (DNA): TGTGCCAGCTCACCACGGCTCCAAGAGACCCAGTACTTC.

The chain is built from TRBV10-3 and TRBJ2-3; D gene ambiguous. The V end lost 6 bases, the J end lost 4 bases, and 5 bases lay between the germline ends. Germline V CDR1 and CDR2: ENHRY, SYGVKD. This CDR3 comprises 11 residues. The CDR3 is CAIRASDTQYF. CDR3 nucleotide sequence: TGTGCCATCAGGGCCTCAGATACGCAGTATTTT.

The rearrangement links TRBV6-6 to TRBJ2-7; TRBD1 agrees at 8 bases. The CDR3 totals 16 residues. V was clipped by 0 bases and J by 3 bases; unmatched bases: 7. CDR1 MNHNY and CDR2 SVGAGI come from the germline V gene (reference sequence). DNA of the CDR3: TGTGCCAGCAGTTACTCCGGGACAGGTCGATTCTACGAGCAGTACTTC. Amino acid sequence: CASSYSGTGRFYEQYF.

The chain links TRBV7-9 to TRBJ2-5; D might be TRBD1 (6 bases). Germline loops: CDR1 SEHNR, CDR2 FQNEAQ (reference sequence). V shed 1 base and J shed 2 bases, with 11 bases lying between them. The CDR3 consists of 15 residues. This CDR3 is CASSLGIGGQETQYF. As DNA, the CDR3 is TGTGCCAGCAGCTTAGGGATAGGGGGTCAAGAGACCCAGTACTTC.

This clone was seen more than once but under ten times. The chain combines TRBV28 with TRBJ2-3; 16 bases are a match to TRBD2. Trimming took 5 bases from V and 1 from J; bases not matched to a gene: 12. Germline V gene data show CDR1 as MDHEN and CDR2 as SYDVKM. This CDR3 has 20 amino acids. This chain's CDR3 is CASSLSPGLAGGLGTDTQYF. The CDR3 region has the DNA TGTGCCAGCAGTCTCTCACCGGGACTAGCGGGAGGGCTGGGCACAGATACGCAGTATTTT.

This clone came up many times. The genes are TRBV18 and TRBJ1-4; 8 positions match TRBD1. Unmatched junction bases numbered 9, after V lost 4 bases and J lost 8 bases. Germline CDR1 KGHSH, CDR2 LQKENI. The CDR3 runs to 15 residues. The CDR3 sequence: CASSLGTGTLEKLFF. Here the CDR3 DNA reads TGTGCCAGCTCACTAGGGACAGGAACCTTAGAAAAACTGTTTTTT.

The genes are TRBV4-1 and TRBJ2-7; TRBD2 agrees at 10 bases. J gave up 2 bases and V 1 base, and 2 bases lay outside the gene matches. The CDR3 runs 15 residues. Germline lookup yields CDR1 MGHRA and CDR2 YSYEKL. The CDR3, as DNA: TGCGCCAGCAGCCAAGGAAGCGGGAGGGCCTACGAGCAGTACTTC. It specifies CASSQGSGRAYEQYF.

J is TRBJ2-1 and V is TRBV24-1, with a tentative D call TRBD2 (6 bases). In germline, CDR1 is KGHDR, CDR2 SFDVKD. The CDR3 loop spans 12 amino acids. Deletions cut 4 bases from V and 9 bases from J, with 9 bases between. The CDR3, as DNA: TGTGCCACCAGTGACCAGGGAGGTGAGCAGTTCTTC. Translated, it gives CATSDQGGEQFF.

V gene TRBV2 combines with J gene TRBJ2-7; TRBD2 agrees at 12 bases. Per the germline V gene, CDR1 is SNHLY and CDR2 is FYNNEI. The trim removed 7 bases at V and 4 bases at J, leaving 8 bases unmatched. CDR3 length equals 15 residues. CDR3 protein: CASKGLAGRDYEQYF. The DNA for the CDR3 is TGTGCCAGCAAAGGACTAGCGGGGCGAGATTACGAGCAGTACTTC. Based on the CDR3 plus reference TRBV2 and TRBJ2-7, the full variable domain is EPEVTQTPSHQVTQMGQEVILRCVPISNHLYFYWYRQILGQKVEFLVSFYNNEISEKSEIFDDQFSVERPDGSNFTLKIRSTKLEDSAMYFCASKGLAGRDYEQYFGPGTRLTVT.

This clone has more than one count but fewer than ten. V usage is TRBV11-2 and J usage is TRBJ1-1, with 9 bases aligning to TRBD1. This CDR3 has 13 residues. Trimming cost V 4 bases and J 5 bases; bases outside gene matches: 2. In germline, CDR1 is SGHAT, CDR2 FQNNGV. The CDR3: CASSSDRGTEAFF. In nucleotides, the CDR3 is TGTGCCAGCAGCTCTGACAGGGGGACTGAAGCTTTCTTT.

V and J are TRBV30 and TRBJ2-2; 10 bases map to TRBD2. V was pared by 4 bases and J by 6 bases, with 5 bases of the junction left unmatched. This CDR3 comprises 14 residues. Germline V lookup: CDR1 GTSNPN, CDR2 SVGIG (reference sequence). The CDR3 bases are TGTGCCTGGACTGGGACTAGCGAGGCCGGGGAGCTGTTTTTT. This gives the protein CAWTGTSEAGELFF.

The rearrangement links TRBV28 to TRBJ2-7; 10 nucleotides match TRBD2. This CDR3 is 15 amino acids long. The germline gives CDR1 MDHEN, CDR2 SYDVKM. V lost 1 base to trimming and J lost 6 bases; unmatched junction nucleotides: 6. CDR3 sequence reads: CASSLSSGGGTEQYF. CDR3 bases: TGTGCCAGCAGTTTATCGAGCGGGGGGGGCACCGAGCAGTACTTC.

The V gene is TRBV18, the J gene TRBJ1-4; D gene ambiguous. CDR1 KGHSH and CDR2 LQKENI come from the germline V gene. CDR3 size: 14 residues. The germline V and J ends were trimmed by 2 bases and 1 base, with 5 bases remaining between them. The CDR3 DNA is TGTGCCAGCTCACCAGGGAGAACTAATGAAAAACTGTTTTTT. Its translation: CASSPGRTNEKLFF.